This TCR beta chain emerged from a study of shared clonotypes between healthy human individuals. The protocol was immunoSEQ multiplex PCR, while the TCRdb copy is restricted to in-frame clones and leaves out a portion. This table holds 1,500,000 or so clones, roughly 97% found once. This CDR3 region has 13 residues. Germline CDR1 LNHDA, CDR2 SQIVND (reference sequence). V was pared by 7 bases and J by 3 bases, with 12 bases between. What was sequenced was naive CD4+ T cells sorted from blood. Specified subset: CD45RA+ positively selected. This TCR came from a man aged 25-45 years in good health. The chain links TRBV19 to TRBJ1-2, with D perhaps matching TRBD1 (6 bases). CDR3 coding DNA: TGTGCCAGTAAACCGGGACAACACTATGGCTACACCTTC. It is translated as CASKPGQHYGYTF.